The 11 T cell receptor beta chains below come from one sample, sequenced in a study of shared clonotypes between healthy human individuals. Profiled with immunoSEQ multiplex PCR; TCRdb holds only in-frame clones, not every one. The repertoire includes around 2.5 million clones, over 85% of them detected once, and 0.36% sits in the top ten. Sequenced input: naive CD4+ T cells from PBMCs. Subset meaning: CD45RA+ positively selected. These TCRs come from a man aged 18 to 29 in good health. Some clones in this sample may be carry-over from other donors' samples.

This chain links TRBV25-1 with TRBJ2-7, with D possibly matching TRBD1 (6 bases). CDR1 is MGHDK, CDR2 SYGVNS, per germline. V lost 6 bases to trimming and J lost 4 bases, with 16 bases between them. This CDR3 is built from 14 residues. CDR3 sequence reads: CASRKAGTSYEQYF. DNA of the CDR3: TGTGCCAGCAGGAAAGCCGGGACATCGTACGAGCAGTACTTC.

The V gene is TRBV5-1, the J gene TRBJ2-7; D remains unclear. Per germline, CDR1 SGHRS and CDR2 YFSETQ. This CDR3 comprises 14 residues. V lost 0 bases and J 2 bases, leaving 9 bases between the germline ends. In nucleotides, the CDR3 is TGCGCCAGCAGCTTGGATGGCAGCCCCTACGAGCAGTACTTC. Encoded protein: CASSLDGSPYEQYF. Using reference TRBV5-1 and TRBJ2-7 for the parts outside the CDR3, the full variable domain is KAGVTQTPRYLIKTRGQQVTLSCSPISGHRSVSWYQQTPGQGLQFLFEYFSETQRNKGNFPGRFSGRQFSNSRSEMNVSTLELGDSALYLCASSLDGSPYEQYFGPGTRLTVT.

The gene calls are TRBV7-9 and TRBJ2-3, with 7 positions matching TRBD2. V lost 5 bases to trimming and J lost 0 bases; unmatched junction nucleotides: 8. CDR3 size: 16 residues. The germline V gene encodes CDR1 SEHNR and CDR2 FQNEAQ (reference sequence). Here the CDR3 reads CASSPWTRSSTDTQYF. The CDR3 bases are TGTGCCAGCAGCCCATGGACTAGGAGTAGCACAGATACGCAGTATTTT. The full variable domain, its missing parts supplied by reference TRBV7-9 and TRBJ2-3, is DTGVSQNPRHKITKRGQNVTFRCDPISEHNRLYWYRQTLGQGPEFLTYFQNEAQLEKSRLLSDRFSAERPKGSFSTLEIQRTEQGDSAMYLCASSPWTRSSTDTQYFGPGTRLTVL.

V gene TRBV10-1 combines with J gene TRBJ2-5, with D hard to call. This CDR3 comprises 12 residues. With 7 bases removed from V and 1 base from J, the gap between germline ends came to 7 bases. Germline-derived CDR1 and CDR2 are WNHNN and SYGVQD (reference sequence). CDR3 protein: CASTPPQETQYF. CDR3 nucleotide sequence: TGCGCCAGCACCCCACCCCAAGAGACCCAGTACTTC.

DNA of the CDR3: TGTGCCAGCAGTCGTGGGGTTAGCTCCCCATCTGTCTACAATGAGCAGTTCTTC. Protein: CASSRGVSSPSVYNEQFF. The rearrangement joins TRBV27 to TRBJ2-1; D unclear. The V gene's germline CDR1 is MNHEY and CDR2 SMNVEV (reference sequence). This CDR3 has 18 residues. V was clipped by 5 bases and J by 3 bases, with 23 bases between them.

DNA of the CDR3: TGTGCCAGCAGCGCCGACCCGGGGGCCCGCTCTGGAAACACCATATATTTT. Protein: CASSADPGARSGNTIYF. The gene calls are TRBV9 and TRBJ1-3; the D gene is possibly TRBD1 (6 bases). This CDR3 has 17 residues. Per the germline V gene, CDR1 is SGDLS and CDR2 is YYNGEE. Trimming removed 3 bases from V and 0 bases from J, with 16 bases in between.

The chain recombines TRBV5-1 with TRBJ2-1; TRBD2 matches 10 bases. The CDR3 runs to 15 residues. J lost 9 bases, V lost 0 bases, and 6 bases had no gene match. CDR1 is SGHRS and CDR2 is YFSETQ in the germline V gene. The CDR3 DNA reads as TGCGCCAGCAGCTTGGCGGCTAGCGGGAGTTCTGAGCAGTTCTTC. Translating gives CASSLAASGSSEQFF.

The chain combines TRBV19 with TRBJ2-5; D ambiguous. Judging by the DNA end, TRBJ2-7 fits better; the J call may be wrong. Germline V gene lookup returns CDR1 LNHDA and CDR2 SQIVND (reference sequence). The CDR3 contains 15 residues. Here the CDR3 DNA reads TGTGCCAGTAGTATAGGAAGCGCGAGGACCTACGAGCAGTACTTC. Translation: CASSIGSARTYEQYF.

This chain links TRBV28 with TRBJ2-7; weak D call: TRBD1 (5 bases). The CDR3 runs 14 residues. Per the germline V gene, CDR1 is MDHEN and CDR2 is SYDVKM. V lost 3 bases and J 4 bases, leaving 13 bases between the germline ends. The CDR3 sequence is CASSFSGALYEQYF. The CDR3 bases are TGTGCCAGCAGTTTCTCTGGGGCCCTATACGAGCAGTACTTC.

The chain joins TRBV6-5 to TRBJ2-1, with TRBD2 matching over 7 bases. The CDR3 length is 13 residues. Looked up from germline, CDR1 is MNHEY and CDR2 is SVGAGI. Losses at the gene ends were 6 bases for V and 9 bases for J; bases not matched to a gene: 8. The CDR3 here is CASRSGTFSEQFF. DNA for the CDR3: TGTGCCAGCAGGAGCGGGACCTTTTCTGAGCAGTTCTTC.

The rearrangement links TRBV29-1 to TRBJ2-7; TRBD2 is a possible D gene (6 bases). CDR1 and CDR2 from the germline V gene are SQVTM and ANQGSEA. V lost 2 bases and J 7 bases, leaving 18 bases between the germline ends. The CDR3 is 14 residues long. The CDR3 coding sequence is TGCAGCGTTGAAAGCCCAGGGAGGCGCGCAGAGCAGTACTTC. This translates into CSVESPGRRAEQYF.